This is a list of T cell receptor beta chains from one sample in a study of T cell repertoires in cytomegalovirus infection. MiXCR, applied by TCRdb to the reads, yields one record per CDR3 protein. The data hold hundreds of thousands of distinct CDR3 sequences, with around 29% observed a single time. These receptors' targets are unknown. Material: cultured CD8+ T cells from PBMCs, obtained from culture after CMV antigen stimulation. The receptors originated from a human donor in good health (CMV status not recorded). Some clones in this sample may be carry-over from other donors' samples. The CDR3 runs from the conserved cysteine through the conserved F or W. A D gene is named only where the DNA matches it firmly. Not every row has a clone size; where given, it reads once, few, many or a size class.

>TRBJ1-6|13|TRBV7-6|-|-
CVSSLGGGSPLHF
TGTGTCAGCAGCTTAGGAGGAGGGTCACCCCTCCACTTT
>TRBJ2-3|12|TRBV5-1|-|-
CASSLKSDTQYF
TGCGCCAGCAGCTTAAAGTCAGATACGCAGTATTTT
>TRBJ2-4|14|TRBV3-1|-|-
CASSHPGRWDIQYF
TGTGCCAGCAGCCACCCAGGCCGTTGGGACATTCAGTACTTC
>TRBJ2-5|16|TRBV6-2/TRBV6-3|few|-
CASSLSLAAYQETQYF
TGTGCCAGCAGTTTATCTCTGGCAGCCTACCAAGAGACCCAGTACTTC
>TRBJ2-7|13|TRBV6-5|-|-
CASSYRGYYEQYF
TGTGCCAGCAGTTATAGAGGTTACTACGAGCAGTACTTC
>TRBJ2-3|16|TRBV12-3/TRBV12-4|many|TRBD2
CASSPSSGARRDTQYF
TGTGCCAGCAGTCCTAGTAGCGGGGCGCGTCGGGATACGCAGTATTTT
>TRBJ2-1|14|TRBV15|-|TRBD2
CATSSGGRLNEQFF
TGTGCCACCAGCTCGGGGGGGCGCTTAAATGAGCAGTTCTTC
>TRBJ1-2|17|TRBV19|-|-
CASSVIRDNPSNYGYTF
TGTGCCAGTAGTGTAATCCGGGACAATCCGTCCAACTATGGCTACACCTTC
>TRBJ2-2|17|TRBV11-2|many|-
CASSLNHGTANTGELFF
TGTGCCAGCAGCCTGAACCACGGGACGGCGAACACCGGGGAGCTGTTTTTT
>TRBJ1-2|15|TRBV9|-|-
CASSDHRTGFYGYTF
TGTGCCAGCAGCGATCATCGGACGGGTTTCTACGGCTACACCTTC
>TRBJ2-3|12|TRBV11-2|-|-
CASTLWAGMQYF
TGTGCCAGCACCTTGTGGGCAGGGATGCAGTATTTT
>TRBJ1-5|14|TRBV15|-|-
CATSRRQSNQPQHF
TGTGCCACCAGCAGACGACAGAGCAATCAGCCCCAGCATTTT
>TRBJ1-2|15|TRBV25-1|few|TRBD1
CASGGTGASPYGYTF
TGTGCCAGCGGCGGGACAGGGGCCTCCCCATATGGCTACACCTTC
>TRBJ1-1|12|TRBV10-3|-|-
CATGQSNTEAFF
TGTGCCACAGGACAGTCTAACACTGAAGCTTTCTTT
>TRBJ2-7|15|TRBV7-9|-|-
CASSLEAPVSYEQYF
TGTGCCAGCAGCTTAGAGGCCCCGGTATCCTACGAGCAGTACTTC
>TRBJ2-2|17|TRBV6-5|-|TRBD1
CASSSHRGLGNTGELFF
TGTGCCAGCAGCTCCCACAGGGGTCTGGGGAACACCGGGGAGCTGTTTTTT
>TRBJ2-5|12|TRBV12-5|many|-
CASGVQVETQYF
TGTGCTAGTGGGGTACAGGTAGAGACCCAGTACTTC
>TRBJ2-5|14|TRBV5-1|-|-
CASAGAGNQETQYF
TGCGCCAGCGCTGGTGCAGGGAACCAAGAGACCCAGTACTTC
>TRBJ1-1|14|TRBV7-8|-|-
CASSLGEVDTEAFF
TGTGCCAGCAGCTTGGGGGAGGTGGACACTGAAGCTTTCTTT
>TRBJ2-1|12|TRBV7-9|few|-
CASSLTLAEQFF
TGTGCCAGCAGCTTGACACTTGCTGAGCAGTTCTTC
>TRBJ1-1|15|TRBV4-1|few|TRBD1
CASSQVGTGNTEAFF
TGCGCCAGCAGCCAAGTCGGGACAGGGAACACTGAAGCTTTCTTT
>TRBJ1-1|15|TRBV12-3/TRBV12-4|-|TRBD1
CASSPLTGMNSEAFF
TGTGCCAGCAGCCCTTTGACAGGGATGAACTCTGAAGCTTTCTTT
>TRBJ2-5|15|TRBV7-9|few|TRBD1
CASSYPGTGGETQYF
TGTGCCAGCAGCTACCCCGGGACAGGCGGAGAGACCCAGTACTTC
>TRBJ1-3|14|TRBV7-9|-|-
CASSSVNGGNTIYF
TGTGCCAGCAGCTCGGTAAATGGTGGAAACACCATATATTTT
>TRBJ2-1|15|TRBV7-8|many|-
CASSVRYRKGNEQFF
TGTGCCAGCAGCGTTCGTTACAGGAAAGGGAATGAGCAGTTCTTC
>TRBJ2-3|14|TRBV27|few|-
CATQLRGRADTQYF
TGTGCCACCCAACTGAGGGGGAGGGCAGATACGCAGTATTTT
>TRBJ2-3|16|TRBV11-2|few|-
CASSSPPGLSTDTQYF
TGTGCCAGCAGCTCCCCTCCCGGACTAAGCACAGATACGCAGTATTTT
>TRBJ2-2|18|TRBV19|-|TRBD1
CASSPRSGTGLNTGELFF
TGTGCCAGTAGTCCGAGATCCGGGACAGGGCTTAACACCGGGGAGCTGTTTTTT
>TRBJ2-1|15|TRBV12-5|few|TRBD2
CASGVGLAGGNEQFF
TGTGCTAGTGGTGTTGGACTAGCGGGGGGCAATGAGCAGTTCTTC
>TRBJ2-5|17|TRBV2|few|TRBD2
CASSEAASGTYQETQYF
TGTGCCAGCAGTGAAGCGGCTAGCGGGACGTACCAAGAGACCCAGTACTTC
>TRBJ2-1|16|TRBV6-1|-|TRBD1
CAGSEWGQGSYNEQFF
TGTGCCGGCAGTGAATGGGGACAGGGGTCCTACAATGAGCAGTTCTTC
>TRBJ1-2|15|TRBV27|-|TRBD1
CASSARTGDPYGYTF
TGTGCCAGCAGTGCTCGGACAGGTGATCCTTATGGCTACACCTTC
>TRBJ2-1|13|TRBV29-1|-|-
CSVNVATYNEQFF
TGCAGCGTTAACGTAGCAACATACAATGAGCAGTTCTTC
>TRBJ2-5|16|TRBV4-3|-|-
CTSSQDGDAVLETQYF
TGCACCAGCAGCCAAGATGGGGATGCGGTTCTTGAGACCCAGTACTTC
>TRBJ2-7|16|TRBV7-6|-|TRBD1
CASSLGFGDRAYEQYF
TGTGCCAGCAGCTTAGGGTTTGGCGACAGGGCCTACGAGCAGTACTTC
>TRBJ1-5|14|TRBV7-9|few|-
CASSPQGIGQPQHF
TGTGCCAGCAGCCCCCAGGGGATAGGTCAGCCCCAGCATTTT
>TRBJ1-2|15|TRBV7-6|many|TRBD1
CASSLDGDSFYGYTF
TGTGCCAGCAGCTTAGACGGGGACAGCTTCTATGGCTACACCTTC
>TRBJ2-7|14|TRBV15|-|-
CATSRSRVLDEQYF
TGTGCCACCAGCAGAAGCAGGGTTCTTGATGAGCAGTACTTC
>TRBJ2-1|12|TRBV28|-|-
CASSLYGVEQFF
TGTGCCAGCAGTTTATATGGGGTTGAGCAGTTCTTC
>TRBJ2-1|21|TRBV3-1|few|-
CASSRIGGQGVTVSSYNEQFF
TGTGCCAGCAGCCGAATCGGGGGGCAGGGAGTCACCGTGAGCTCCTACAATGAGCAGTTCTTC
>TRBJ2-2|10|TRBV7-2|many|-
CASSAGELFF
TGTGCCAGCAGCGCCGGGGAGCTGTTTTTT
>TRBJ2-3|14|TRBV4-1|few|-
CASSQEEAPDTQYF
TGCGCCAGCAGCCAAGAAGAGGCCCCAGATACGCAGTATTTT
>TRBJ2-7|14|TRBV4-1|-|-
CASSQLSGSYEQYF
TGCGCCAGCAGCCAATTATCAGGTTCCTACGAGCAGTACTTC
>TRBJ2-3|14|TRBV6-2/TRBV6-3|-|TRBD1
CASGQGARTDTQYF
TGTGCCAGTGGACAGGGGGCGCGGACAGATACGCAGTATTTT
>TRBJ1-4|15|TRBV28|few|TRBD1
CASSFRDRNNEKLFF
TGTGCCAGCAGTTTCCGGGACAGGAATAATGAAAAACTGTTTTTT
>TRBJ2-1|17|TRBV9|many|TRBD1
CASSVSLQGTSYNEQFF
TGTGCCAGCAGCGTCTCATTACAGGGGACGTCCTACAATGAGCAGTTCTTC
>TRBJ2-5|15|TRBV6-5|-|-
CASSYSKGTKETQYF
TGTGCCAGCAGTTACTCGAAAGGGACCAAAGAGACCCAGTACTTC
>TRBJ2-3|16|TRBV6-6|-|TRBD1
CASSWTDRGVGDTQYF
TGTGCCAGCAGTTGGACAGACAGGGGTGTGGGGGATACGCAGTATTTT
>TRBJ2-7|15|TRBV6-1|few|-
CASSEAGGSLYEQYF
TGTGCCAGCAGTGAGGCAGGGGGGTCTCTCTACGAGCAGTACTTC